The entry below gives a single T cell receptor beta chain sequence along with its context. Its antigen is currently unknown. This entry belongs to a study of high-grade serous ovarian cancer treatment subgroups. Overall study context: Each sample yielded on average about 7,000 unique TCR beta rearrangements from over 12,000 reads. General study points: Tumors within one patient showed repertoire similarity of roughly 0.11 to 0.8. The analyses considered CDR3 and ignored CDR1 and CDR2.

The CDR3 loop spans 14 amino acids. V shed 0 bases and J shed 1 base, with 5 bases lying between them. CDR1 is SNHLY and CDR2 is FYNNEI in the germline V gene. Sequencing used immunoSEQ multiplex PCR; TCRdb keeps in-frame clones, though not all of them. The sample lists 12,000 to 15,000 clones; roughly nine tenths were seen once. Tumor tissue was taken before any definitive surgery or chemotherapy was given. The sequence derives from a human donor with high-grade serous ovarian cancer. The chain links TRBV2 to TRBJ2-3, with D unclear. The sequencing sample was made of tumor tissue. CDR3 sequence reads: CASSEALRTDTQYF. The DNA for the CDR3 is TGTGCCAGCAGTGAAGCGCTTCGCACAGATACGCAGTATTTT.